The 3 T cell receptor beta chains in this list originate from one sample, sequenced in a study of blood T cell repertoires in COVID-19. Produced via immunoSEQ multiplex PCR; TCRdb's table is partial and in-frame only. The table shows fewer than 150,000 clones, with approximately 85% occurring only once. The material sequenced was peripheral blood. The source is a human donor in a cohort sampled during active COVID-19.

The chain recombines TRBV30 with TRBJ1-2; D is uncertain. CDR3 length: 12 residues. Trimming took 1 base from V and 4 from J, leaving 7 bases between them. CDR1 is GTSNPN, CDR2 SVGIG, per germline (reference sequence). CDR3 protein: CAWSEGGYGYTF. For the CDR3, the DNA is TGTGCCTGGAGTGAAGGAGGCTATGGCTACACCTTC.

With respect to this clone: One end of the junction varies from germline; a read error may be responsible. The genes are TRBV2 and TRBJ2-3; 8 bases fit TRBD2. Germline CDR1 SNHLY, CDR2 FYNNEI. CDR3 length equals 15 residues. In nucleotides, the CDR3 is TGTGCCAGCAGTAAAGCGGGAGTTGGTACAGATACGCAGTATTTT. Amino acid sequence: CASSKAGVGTDTQYF.

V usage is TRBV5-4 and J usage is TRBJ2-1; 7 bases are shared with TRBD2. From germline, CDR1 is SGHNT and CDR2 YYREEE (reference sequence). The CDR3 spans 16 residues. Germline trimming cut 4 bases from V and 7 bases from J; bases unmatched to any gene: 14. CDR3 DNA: TGTGCCAGCAGCGCGGCCCCCAGCGGGGCTGGTAATGAGCAGTTCTTC. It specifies CASSAAPSGAGNEQFF.